This T cell receptor beta chain was sequenced during a study of Ad26.COV2.S vaccination and SARS-CoV-2 variants. Deletions cut 5 bases from V and 4 bases from J, with 15 bases between. CDR1 and CDR2 from the germline V gene are LNHDA and SQIVND (reference sequence). The CDR3 is 15 amino acids. Documented treatment: some 19 received Ad26.COV2.S at low or high dose, single or two shots; five or six received placebo; per-sample allocation not given. Samples were taken on day 63 after the first vaccine or placebo injection. Using immunoSEQ multiplex PCR, the repertoire was profiled, and TCRdb retains in-frame clones only, with some absent. Of 300,000 to 400,000 clones in the sample, approximately 90% were seen once.

This chain joins TRBV19 and TRBJ2-1; D perhaps matches TRBD2 (6 bases). The origin of this receptor is a person between 18 and 65 years old who received the Ad26.COV2.S COVID-19 vaccine or a placebo. Here the sequenced sample was peripheral blood, taken in a trial of Ad26.COV2.S vaccine versus placebo. The CDR3 loop is CASSLGPGDYNEQFF. Here the CDR3 DNA reads TGTGCCAGTAGTCTCGGGCCGGGGGATTACAATGAGCAGTTCTTC.